This section outlines one T cell receptor beta chain sequence together with its context. Its antigen remains unidentified. These data come from a study of cytomegalovirus exposure and HLA in healthy donors. Whole-study findings and limits: Later on, analysis showed that most CMV-associated TCR beta chains appeared to be HLA-restricted. Cytomegalovirus association was listed for about 170 TCR beta chains.

Researchers ran the PCR with 60 Vbeta and 13 Jbeta primers. Generated by immunoSEQ multiplex PCR, the TCRdb table keeps only in-frame clones and is missing some. This sample contains 20,000 to 25,000 clones. The material sequenced was PBMCs. The clonotype was recovered from a man aged 55-75 years in good health and CMV-seropositive.

The chain's CDR3 is CASSLVGQPSTEAFF. The CDR3, as DNA: TGCGCCAGCAGCTTGGTGGGGCAGCCATCAACTGAAGCTTTCTTT. This chain links TRBV5-1 with TRBJ1-1; tentative D call: TRBD1 (5 bases). The ends were cut back, 0 bases at V and 5 bases at J, with 14 bases in the middle. Looked up from germline, CDR1 is SGHRS and CDR2 is YFSETQ. The CDR3 sequence is 15 residues long.